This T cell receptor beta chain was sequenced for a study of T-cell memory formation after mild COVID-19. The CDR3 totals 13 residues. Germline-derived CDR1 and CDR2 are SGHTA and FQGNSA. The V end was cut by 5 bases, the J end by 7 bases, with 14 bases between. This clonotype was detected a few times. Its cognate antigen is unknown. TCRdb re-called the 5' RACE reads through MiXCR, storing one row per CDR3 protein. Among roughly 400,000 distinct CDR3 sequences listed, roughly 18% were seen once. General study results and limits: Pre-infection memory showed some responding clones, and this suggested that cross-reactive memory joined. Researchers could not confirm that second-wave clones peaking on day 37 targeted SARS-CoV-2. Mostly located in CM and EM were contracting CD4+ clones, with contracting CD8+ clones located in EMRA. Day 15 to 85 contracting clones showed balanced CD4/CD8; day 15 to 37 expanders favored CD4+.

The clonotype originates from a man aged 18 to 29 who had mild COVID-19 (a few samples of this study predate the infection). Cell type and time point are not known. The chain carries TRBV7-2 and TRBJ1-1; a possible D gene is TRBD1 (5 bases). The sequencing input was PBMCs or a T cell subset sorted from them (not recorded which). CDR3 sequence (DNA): TGTGCCAGCAGCATTTACCGGGACGTTGAAGCTTTCTTT. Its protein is CASSIYRDVEAFF.